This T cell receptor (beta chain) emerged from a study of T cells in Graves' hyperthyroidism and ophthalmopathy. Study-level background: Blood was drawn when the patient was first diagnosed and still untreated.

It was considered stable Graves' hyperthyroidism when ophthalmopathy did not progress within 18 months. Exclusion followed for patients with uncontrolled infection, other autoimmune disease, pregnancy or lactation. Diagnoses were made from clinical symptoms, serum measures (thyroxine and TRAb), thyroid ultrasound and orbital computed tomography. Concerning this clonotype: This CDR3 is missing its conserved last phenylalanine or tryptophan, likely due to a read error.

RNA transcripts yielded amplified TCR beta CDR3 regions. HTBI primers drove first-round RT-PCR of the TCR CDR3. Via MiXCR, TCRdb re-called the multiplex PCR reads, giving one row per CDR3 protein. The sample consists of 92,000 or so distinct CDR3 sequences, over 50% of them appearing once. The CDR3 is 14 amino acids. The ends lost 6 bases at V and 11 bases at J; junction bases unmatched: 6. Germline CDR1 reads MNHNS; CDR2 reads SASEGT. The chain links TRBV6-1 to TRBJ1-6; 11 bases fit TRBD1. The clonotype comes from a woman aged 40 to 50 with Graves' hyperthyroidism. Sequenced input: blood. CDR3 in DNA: TGTGCCAGCAGGGGACCGGGACAGGGGGCACCCCTCCACTCT. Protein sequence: CASRGPGQGAPLHS.